This record looks at one T cell receptor (beta chain) sequence and its context. The sample originates from a study of blood T cell repertoires in COVID-19. Per the original data handling: Estimates of nucleated cell counts were drawn from the amplification of reference gene primers. TCRdb's table, derived via immunoSEQ multiplex PCR, lists solely in-frame clones and lacks some. The DNA was the basis for D and trimming; V, J and clone size are from that table. The data show fewer than 350,000 clones, more than 75% seen once. Germline assignment: CDR1 SGDLS and CDR2 YYNGEE. This CDR3 is built from 12 residues. Trimming pared 7 bases from V and 5 bases from J, leaving 10 bases between.

The rearrangement joins TRBV9 to TRBJ1-5, with D unclear. This clonotype originated in a woman younger than 45 who had recovered from COVID-19. Sequenced: peripheral blood. CDR3 sequence: CASGLRDQPQHF. In DNA, the CDR3 is TGTGCCAGCGGGCTTAGAGATCAGCCCCAGCATTTT.